This T cell receptor beta chain was identified in a study of preoperative IRX-2 immunotherapy in early breast cancer. Treatment of the sample: preoperative locoregional IRX-2 cytokine immunotherapy. This phase Ib study tested locoregional IRX-2 cytokine immunotherapy given before surgery. The CDR3 has 14 amino acids. The table came from immunoSEQ multiplex PCR; TCRdb's copy has only in-frame clones and leaves some out. The sample contains more than 20,000 clones, 80% to 90% of which appear only once. The sequence came from a human donor with breast cancer. The specimen was lymph node tissue, collected after IRX-2 immunotherapy. The chain uses TRBV7-5 and TRBJ1-2. TRBV7-5 is listed as a pseudogene. The CDR3 region is CASSAEAGWYGYTF. As DNA, the CDR3 is TGTGCCAGCAGCGCCGAGGCGGGGTGGTATGGCTACACCTTC.